This is a list of T cell receptor beta chains from one sample in a study of T cells after yellow fever vaccination. Via MiXCR, TCRdb re-called the 5' RACE reads, giving one row per CDR3 protein. Counted here are just under 600,000 distinct CDR3 sequences, roughly 14% occurring once; the ten biggest clones make up more than 13%. The sample was PBMCs, taken on the day of the yellow fever booster vaccination. The receptor set was obtained from a man under 40 who received the YFV17D yellow fever vaccine. Each CDR3 is given with its conserved first and last residue. D genes are given only for firm matches. Size values are once, few and many counts, or a class for expanded clones, and some rows have none.

d_call,v_call,clone_size,j_call,cdr3_nt,cdr3_aa
TRBD2,TRBV10-2,-,TRBJ2-2,TGCGCCATAAGAGACAGCGGGAAGAACACCGGGGAGCTGTTTTTT,CAIRDSGKNTGELFF
-,TRBV4-3,few,TRBJ2-5,TGCGCCAGCAGCCAACGCCCGGGGGAGACCCAGTACTTC,CASSQRPGETQYF
TRBD2,TRBV10-3,-,TRBJ2-1,TGTGCCATCAGAAGCGGGGGGGAGGATGAGCAGTTCTTC,CAIRSGGEDEQFF
-,TRBV28,many,TRBJ2-6,TGTGCCAGCAGTTTAGTCGGCTCTGGGGCCAACGTCCTGACTTTC,CASSLVGSGANVLTF
TRBD1,TRBV4-3,-,TRBJ2-7,TGCGCCAGCAGCCAAGAGAGAAGGGGGACAGGGGCCTACGAGCAGTACTTC,CASSQERRGTGAYEQYF
-,TRBV12-3/TRBV12-4,-,TRBJ2-5,TGTGCCAGCAGTTTAGCGCCTAAGGTTTCCCAATACCAAGAGACCCAGTACTTC,CASSLAPKVSQYQETQYF
-,TRBV7-9,-,TRBJ2-7,TGTGCCAGCAGCTCCTTGAGGAACCTCAATACCTACGAGCAGTACTTC,CASSSLRNLNTYEQYF
-,TRBV4-3,few,TRBJ2-2,TGCGCCAGCAGCCAAGACATGGGGCAGGCGGAGACCGGGGAGCTGTTTTTT,CASSQDMGQAETGELFF
-,TRBV7-9,few,TRBJ2-5,TGTGCCAGCAGCGCGCAGGGATGGCAAGAGACCCAGTACTTC,CASSAQGWQETQYF
-,TRBV24-1,few,TRBJ1-2,TGTGCCACCAGTACGAGCGTATATGGCTACACCTTC,CATSTSVYGYTF
TRBD2,TRBV7-9,few,TRBJ2-3,TGTGCCAGCAGCCCGCGGGCGGGAGGGAGCACAGATACGCAGTATTTT,CASSPRAGGSTDTQYF
TRBD2,TRBV5-4,-,TRBJ2-7,TGTGCCAGCAGCTTGAGCAGCGGGATACCGGGGGGCTACGAGCAGTACTTC,CASSLSSGIPGGYEQYF
-,TRBV12-3/TRBV12-4,-,TRBJ1-5,TGTGCCAGCAGCCCAGGCTCGGGATATCAGCCCCAGCATTTT,CASSPGSGYQPQHF
TRBD2,TRBV7-2,-,TRBJ2-2,TGTGCCAGCAGCCGCAGGGAGGGATTAGGCACCGGGGAGCTGTTTTTT,CASSRREGLGTGELFF
TRBD1,TRBV25-1,-,TRBJ2-7,TGTGCCAGCACCAGACAGGGGGCGCGCGAGCAGTACTTC,CASTRQGAREQYF
-,TRBV5-1,few,TRBJ2-7,TGCGCCAGCAGCTTGGTTGCGGGACTCTACGAGCAGTACTTC,CASSLVAGLYEQYF
-,TRBV12-3/TRBV12-4,few,TRBJ1-6,TGTGCCAGCAGTTTTATTAGTAATTCACCCCTCCACTTT,CASSFISNSPLHF
TRBD2,TRBV7-8,-,TRBJ2-5,TGTGCCAGCAGCCTACGGACTAGCGGGAGAAGGCAAGAGACCCAGTACTTC,CASSLRTSGRRQETQYF
-,TRBV5-1,few,TRBJ2-5,TGCGCCAGCAGCTTGGAACCCGAGACCCAGTACTTC,CASSLEPETQYF
-,TRBV27,few,TRBJ1-5,TGTGCCAGCAGTCGGACAGCCCATAGCAATCAGCCCCAGCATTTT,CASSRTAHSNQPQHF
TRBD1,TRBV6-1,-,TRBJ1-1,TGTGCCAGCGAAGCTGTGGGACAGTTAAACACTGAAGCTTTCTTT,CASEAVGQLNTEAFF
-,TRBV30,-,TRBJ2-1,TGTGCCTGGAGTGATAGTCCCAGTGAGCAGTTCTTC,CAWSDSPSEQFF
-,TRBV10-3,-,TRBJ2-3,TGTGCCATCATAAGCGATCCTAGCACAGATACGCAGTATTTT,CAIISDPSTDTQYF
-,TRBV2,few,TRBJ2-7,TGTGCCAGCACCCTGGACAGAATCTACGAGCAGTACTTC,CASTLDRIYEQYF
-,TRBV29-1,few,TRBJ2-1,TGCAGCGTTAAGGGGGCTAGCGGGTACAATGAGCAGTTCTTC,CSVKGASGYNEQFF
TRBD2,TRBV27,-,TRBJ2-5,TGTGCCAGCAGTTTCGGACTAGCGGGGGGAAAAGAGACCCAGTACTTC,CASSFGLAGGKETQYF
TRBD2,TRBV5-1,-,TRBJ2-7,TGCGCCAGCAGCGCCATTAGCGGGAGGGCCCACGAGCAGTACTTC,CASSAISGRAHEQYF
TRBD2,TRBV29-1,-,TRBJ2-7,TGCAGCGTTGTTGAGGGAGTCTTAGCGGGAACAACCTACGAGCAGTACTTC,CSVVEGVLAGTTYEQYF
-,TRBV4-3,-,TRBJ2-1,TGCGCCAGCAGCCAAGAAGTGGGTATCACCTACAATGAGCAGTTCTTC,CASSQEVGITYNEQFF
-,TRBV20-1,-,TRBJ2-7,TGCAGTGCTAGTCCTATGACGGGAGTTGTAGGCAGCTCCTACGAGCAGTACTTC,CSASPMTGVVGSSYEQYF
-,TRBV9,few,TRBJ2-7,TGTGCCAGCAACGGCCGCTACGAGCAGTACTTC,CASNGRYEQYF
-,TRBV10-3,few,TRBJ2-7,TGTGCCGTTGGCTCGGGTATCCGAACCTCTTACGAGCAGTACTTC,CAVGSGIRTSYEQYF
TRBD2,TRBV6-2/TRBV6-3,few,TRBJ2-4,TGTGCCAGCAACTTAGCGGGAGGGCCCAACATTCAGTACTTC,CASNLAGGPNIQYF
-,TRBV20-1,-,TRBJ2-1,TGCAGTGCTAGAGAAGTAGCGGTTAGGGGGGGCAATGAGCAGTTCTTC,CSAREVAVRGGNEQFF
-,TRBV20-1,-,TRBJ1-2,TGCAGTGCTAGAGAAAAGGGTCTGGCTGGCTACACCTTC,CSAREKGLAGYTF
-,TRBV4-3,few,TRBJ1-6,TGCGCCAGCAGCCAAGATTTGGGGTTGAGTTCACCCCTCCACTTT,CASSQDLGLSSPLHF
TRBD2,TRBV4-3,-,TRBJ2-2,TGCGCCAGCAGCACTGGGCGGGAGTACACCGGGGAGCTGTTTTTT,CASSTGREYTGELFF
-,TRBV4-3,-,TRBJ2-7,TGCGCCAGCAGCCAAGAGTGGACACCCCGGTACGAGCAGTACTTC,CASSQEWTPRYEQYF
TRBD1,TRBV29-1,few,TRBJ1-3,TGCAGCGTGGTACAGGGGGCCGACACCATATATTTT,CSVVQGADTIYF
TRBD2,TRBV6-1,few,TRBJ2-2,TGTGCCAGCAGTCTTTATTCCGGGACTATTTACACCGGGGAGCTGTTTTTT,CASSLYSGTIYTGELFF
-,TRBV7-2,few,TRBJ2-1,TGTGCCAGCAGCCCTCCGGGTTTTGAGCAGTTCTTC,CASSPPGFEQFF
-,TRBV7-8,few,TRBJ1-5,TGTGCCAGCAGCTTAGTATTGGATCAGCCCCAGCATTTT,CASSLVLDQPQHF
-,TRBV10-3,-,TRBJ2-5,TGTGCCATCAGTGACTCCGGACTCGAGCGAGGGACCCAGTACTTC,CAISDSGLERGTQYF
TRBD2,TRBV11-2,few,TRBJ2-3,TGTGCCAGCAGGAGAGAGCGGGGAGCGGGCACAGATACGCAGTATTTT,CASRRERGAGTDTQYF
-,TRBV23-1,-,TRBJ2-1,TGCGCCAGCAGTCAATCGGGCGGCTACAATGAGCAGTTCTTC,CASSQSGGYNEQFF
-,TRBV7-8,-,TRBJ2-6,TGTGCCAGCAGCACCACTCCGTCCGGGGCCAACGTCCTGACTTTC,CASSTTPSGANVLTF
-,TRBV27,-,TRBJ1-5,TGTGCCAGCACGGGCAATCAGCCCCAGCATTTT,CASTGNQPQHF
-,TRBV7-2,few,TRBJ2-3,TGTGCCAGCAGCACCGACTCGTTTAGTAGGCAGTATTTT,CASSTDSFSRQYF
-,TRBV15,-,TRBJ2-7,TGTGCCACCAGCAGAGATGGAGAGGGGGTCTCCTACGAGCAGTACTTC,CATSRDGEGVSYEQYF
-,TRBV30,-,TRBJ2-7,TGTGCCTGGACCATGGGGTACGAGCAGTACTTC,CAWTMGYEQYF
-,TRBV7-2,few,TRBJ1-5,TGTGCCAGCAGCTTAGTAGAAGGGAATCAGCCCCAGCATTTT,CASSLVEGNQPQHF